The present T cell receptor (beta chain) was sequenced within a study of T-cell reconstitution after alpha-beta-depleted transplantation in children. A TCRbeta library incorporating unique molecular identifiers was prepared. TCRdb reprocessed the PCR reads via MiXCR and lists one record per CDR3 protein. Counted here are around 370,000 distinct CDR3 sequences, around a tenth occurring once; the ten biggest clones make up 2% to 2.5%. Germline lookup yields CDR1 SGHVS and CDR2 FNYEAQ. Deletions cut 3 bases from V and 1 base from J, with 13 bases between. The CDR3 contains 15 residues. The TCR comes from a human donor who donated a stem cell graft to a child with acute lymphoblastic leukemia. The material sequenced was PBMCs from the stem cell graft donor, taken from the stem cell graft. The J gene is TRBJ2-7, the V gene TRBV7-6, with D tentatively TRBD1 (5 bases). The CDR3 here is CASSFADSFSYEQYF. CDR3 coding DNA: TGTGCCAGCAGCTTTGCCGACAGCTTTTCCTACGAGCAGTACTTC.